This T cell receptor (beta chain) was observed in a study of T cells after posttransplantation cyclophosphamide. Broader study findings: Recipient CMV seropositivity and CMV reactivation strongly tracked TRB clonality. Skin or GI-infiltrating T cells shared few TRB sequences with blood.

The germline V gene has CDR1 SGHAT and CDR2 FQNNGV. CDR3 size: 12 residues. V lost 4 bases and J lost 6, with 9 bases in between. Comments on this clone: The antigen is not known.

Clones were read by immunoSEQ multiplex PCR, and TCRdb kept only the in-frame ones, dropping some. The profile shows 2,500 to 3,500 clones, almost 75% of them singletons. V is TRBV11-2 and J is TRBJ1-2; D ambiguous. The sequencing input was PBMCs. The sequence derives from a young man with a blood cancer, CMV-positive, and with a related stem cell donor. This CDR3 reads CASSSNSHGYTF. Written as DNA, the CDR3 is TGTGCCAGCAGCTCAAACAGCCATGGCTACACCTTC.